One and the same sample provided the 9 T cell receptor beta chains below, sequenced in a study of neurological immune-mediated disorders (dated by TCRdb to 2018 to 2020). Libraries were made using 5' RACE. Sequencing took place on an Illumina HiSeq 2500. TCRdb reprocessing: public reads trimmed at Q25 with fastp, clones called with MiXCR, in-frame beta chains kept. Records with the same CDR3 protein are collapsed into one entry carrying the most frequent genes and DNA. The table for this sample lists approximately 82,000 distinct CDR3 sequences; around an eighth of them were counted only once. The ten largest account for about 6.8% of the sample. Sample: PBMCs. The source of these receptors is a woman between 50 and 59 years old in good health.

This clonotype was recorded at least ten times. V usage is TRBV28 and J usage is TRBJ2-7; 8 nucleotides align to TRBD1. This CDR3 spans 15 amino acids. Germline-derived CDR1 and CDR2 are MDHEN and SYDVKM. Trimming at V came to 4 bases and at J to 0 bases, leaving 5 bases not matched to a gene. CDR3 DNA: TGTGCCAGCAGTTCTAACAGGGGGGACTCCTACGAGCAGTACTTC. This gives the protein CASSSNRGDSYEQYF.

This clonotype was recorded at least ten times. The chain recombines TRBV5-1 with TRBJ1-5, with D perhaps TRBD1 (5 bases). Germline assignment: CDR1 SGHRS and CDR2 YFSETQ. The CDR3 covers 15 residues. V dropped 2 bases and J dropped 3 bases, with 12 bases sitting between them. This chain's CDR3 is CASSFDGTLNQPQHF. CDR3 nucleotide sequence: TGCGCCAGCAGCTTTGACGGGACGCTCAATCAGCCCCAGCATTTT.

This clonotype was detected ten times or more. The rearrangement joins TRBV29-1 to TRBJ2-3; D is tentatively TRBD1 or TRBD2 (6 bases each). From germline, CDR1 is SQVTM and CDR2 ANQGSEA. This CDR3 is built from 11 residues. Trimming took 6 bases from V and 5 from J, leaving 9 bases between them. The chain's CDR3 is CSVEGGDTQYF. The CDR3 bases are TGCAGCGTCGAGGGGGGAGATACGCAGTATTTT.

This clonotype was counted ten times or more. The V and J genes are TRBV7-2 and TRBJ2-7; TRBD2 might be the D (6 bases). The CDR3 contains 14 residues. Germline loops: CDR1 SGHTA, CDR2 FQGNSA. The ends were cut back, 2 bases at V and 2 bases at J, with 10 bases in the middle. CDR3 DNA: TGTGCCAGCAGCTTATTCCCGGGAGCCTACGAGCAGTACTTC. Translated, it gives CASSLFPGAYEQYF.

This clonotype was detected many times. The CDR3 sequence: CASSLGLASSYEQYF. As DNA, the CDR3 is TGCGCCAGCAGCTTGGGTCTAGCTAGCTCCTACGAGCAGTACTTC. The chain joins TRBV5-1 to TRBJ2-7; D possibly corresponds to TRBD2 (5 bases). Germline CDR1 reads SGHRS; CDR2 reads YFSETQ. The CDR3 spans 15 residues. V shed 0 bases and J shed 0 bases, with 10 bases lying between them.

This clonotype occurred many times. The J gene is TRBJ2-7, the V gene TRBV5-1, with TRBD1 matching 10 bases. The CDR3 runs to 15 residues. J was trimmed by 6 bases and V by 6 bases; bases with no gene match: 12. Germline CDR1 and CDR2: SGHRS and YFSETQ. In nucleotides, the CDR3 is TGCGCCAGCACTCCCCGACAGGGGGCGGATCGCGAGCAGTACTTC. Translation: CASTPRQGADREQYF.

This clonotype was counted at least ten times. This chain connects TRBV12-3 or TRBV12-4 to TRBJ1-5, with 7 bases lining up with TRBD1. There are 17 residues in the CDR3. J gave up 1 base and V 6 bases, and 12 bases lay outside the gene matches. Here the CDR3 reads CASSPGNRGGSNQPQHF. For the CDR3, the DNA is TGTGCCAGCAGCCCCGGGAACAGGGGCGGGAGCAATCAGCCCCAGCATTTT.

In this sample, this clonotype turned up many times. This chain links TRBV7-9 with TRBJ2-1; 9 bases match TRBD1. The germline CDR1 and CDR2 sequences are SEHNR and FQNEAQ (reference sequence). This CDR3 has 18 amino acids. With V trimmed by 4 bases and J by 8 bases, 18 bases remained unmatched. The CDR3 nucleotides are TGTGCCAGCAGCTACGTCCCGGGACAGGGAAGGCAGGGGGATGAGCAGTTCTTC. Its translation: CASSYVPGQGRQGDEQFF.

Ten or more counts support this clonotype. The chain links TRBV5-1 to TRBJ1-1; D gene ambiguous. Germline V gives CDR1 SGHRS, CDR2 YFSETQ. The V and J ends lost 2 bases and 2 bases respectively, with 13 bases between them. The CDR3 length is 15 residues. DNA of the CDR3: TGCGCCAGCAGCTTCGGTGGGAGTGGAAACACTGAAGCTTTCTTT. Its translation: CASSFGGSGNTEAFF.